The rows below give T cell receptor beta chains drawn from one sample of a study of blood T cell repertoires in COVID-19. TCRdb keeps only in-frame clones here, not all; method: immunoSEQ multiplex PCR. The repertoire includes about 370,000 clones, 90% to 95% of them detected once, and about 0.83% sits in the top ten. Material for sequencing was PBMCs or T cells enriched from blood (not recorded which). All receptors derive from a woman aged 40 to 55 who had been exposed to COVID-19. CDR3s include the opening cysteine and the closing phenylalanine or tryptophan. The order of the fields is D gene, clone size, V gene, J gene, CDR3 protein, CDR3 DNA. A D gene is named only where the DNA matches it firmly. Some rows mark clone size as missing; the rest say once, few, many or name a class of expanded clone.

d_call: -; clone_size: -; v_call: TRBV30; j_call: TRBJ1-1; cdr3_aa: CAWSVLGPESEAFF; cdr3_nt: TGTGCCTGGAGTGTACTAGGTCCGGAGTCTGAAGCTTTCTTT
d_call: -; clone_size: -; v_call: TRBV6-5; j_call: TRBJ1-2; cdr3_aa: CASSWRQGGIYGYTF; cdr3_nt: TGTGCCAGCAGCTGGCGTCAGGGCGGCATCTATGGCTACACCTTC
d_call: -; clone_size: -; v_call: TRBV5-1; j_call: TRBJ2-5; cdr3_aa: CASSSGQPQETQYF; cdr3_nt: TGCGCCAGCAGCTCCGGACAGCCCCAAGAGACCCAGTACTTC
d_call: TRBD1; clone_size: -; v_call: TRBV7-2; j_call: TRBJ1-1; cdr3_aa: CASSFHRGGSEAFF; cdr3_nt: TGTGCCAGCAGCTTCCACAGGGGGGGTTCTGAAGCTTTCTTT
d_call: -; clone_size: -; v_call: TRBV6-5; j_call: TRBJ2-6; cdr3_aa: CASSPGTGANVLTF; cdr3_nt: TGTGCCAGCAGCCCAGGGACTGGGGCCAACGTCCTGACTTTC
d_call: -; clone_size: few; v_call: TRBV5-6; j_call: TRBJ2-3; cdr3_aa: CASSLGAADTQYF; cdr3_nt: TGTGCCAGCAGCTTGGGAGCCGCAGATACGCAGTATTTT
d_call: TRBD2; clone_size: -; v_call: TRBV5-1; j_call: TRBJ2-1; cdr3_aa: CASSYSGGAPYEQFF; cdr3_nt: TGCGCCAGCAGCTATAGCGGGGGGGCCCCCTATGAGCAGTTCTTC
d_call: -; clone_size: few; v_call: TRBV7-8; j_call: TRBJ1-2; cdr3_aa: CASSPRGPMHGYTF; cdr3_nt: TGTGCCAGCAGCCCCAGGGGTCCTATGCACGGCTACACCTTC
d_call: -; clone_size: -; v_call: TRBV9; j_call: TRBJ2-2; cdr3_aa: CASSVTAANTGELFF; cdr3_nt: TGTGCCAGCAGCGTAACAGCGGCGAACACCGGGGAGCTGTTTTTT
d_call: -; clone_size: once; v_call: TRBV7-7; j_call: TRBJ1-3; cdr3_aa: CASSLSPPGRASGNTIYF; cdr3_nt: TGTGCTAGCAGCTTATCGCCCCCGGGCAGGGCCAGCGGAAACACCATATATTTT
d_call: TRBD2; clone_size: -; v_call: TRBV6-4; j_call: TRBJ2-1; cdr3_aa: CASSEGTSENPYNEQFF; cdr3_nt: TGTGCCAGCAGTGAAGGGACTAGCGAGAATCCCTACAATGAGCAGTTCTTC
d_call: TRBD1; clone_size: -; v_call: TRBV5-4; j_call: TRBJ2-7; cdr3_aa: CASSLPGTGAPYEQYF; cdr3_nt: TGTGCCAGCAGCTTACCCGGGACAGGGGCTCCCTACGAGCAGTACTTC
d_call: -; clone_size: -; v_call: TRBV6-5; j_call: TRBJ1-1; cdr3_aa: CASRTHRNTEAFF; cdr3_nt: TGTGCCAGCAGGACTCACCGAAACACTGAAGCTTTCTTT
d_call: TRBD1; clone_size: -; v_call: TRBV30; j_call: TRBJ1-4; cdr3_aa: CAWSSGTGGGNEKLFF; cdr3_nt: TGTGCCTGGAGCTCCGGGACAGGGGGCGGAAATGAAAAACTGTTTTTT
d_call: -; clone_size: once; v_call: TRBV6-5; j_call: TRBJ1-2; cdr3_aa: CALGLKANYGYTF; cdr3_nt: TGTGCCCTAGGCCTGAAAGCTAACTATGGCTACACCTTC
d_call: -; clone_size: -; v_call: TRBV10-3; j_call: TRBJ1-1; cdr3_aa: CAISVGETNTEAFF; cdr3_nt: TGTGCCATCTCGGTCGGAGAGACGAACACTGAAGCTTTCTTT
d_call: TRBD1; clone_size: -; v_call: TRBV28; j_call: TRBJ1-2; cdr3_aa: CASSIPGQGVYGYTF; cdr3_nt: TGTGCCAGCAGCATCCCGGGACAGGGGGTCTATGGCTACACCTTC
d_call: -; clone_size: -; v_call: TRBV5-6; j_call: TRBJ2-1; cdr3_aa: CASSPTSSLTRIPNNEQFF; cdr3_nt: TGTGCCAGCAGCCCCACGTCGTCGTTGACTAGGATCCCAAACAATGAGCAGTTCTTC
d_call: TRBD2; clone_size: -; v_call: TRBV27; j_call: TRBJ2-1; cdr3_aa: CASSSGAMGGRYNEQFF; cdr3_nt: TGTGCCAGCAGTTCGGGCGCAATGGGGGGGAGGTACAATGAGCAGTTCTTC
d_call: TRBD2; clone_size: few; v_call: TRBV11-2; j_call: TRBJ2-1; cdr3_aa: CASSLLSGGGNEQFF; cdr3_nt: TGTGCCAGCAGCCTCCTTAGCGGGGGGGGTAATGAGCAGTTCTTC
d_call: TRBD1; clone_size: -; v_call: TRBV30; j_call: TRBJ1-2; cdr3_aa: CAWSTRDRPSGNYGYTF; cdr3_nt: TGTGCCTGGAGTACCCGGGACAGGCCTTCGGGAAACTATGGCTACACCTTC
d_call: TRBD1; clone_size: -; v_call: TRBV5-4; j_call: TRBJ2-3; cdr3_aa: CASSLGGQGAADTQYF; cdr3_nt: TGTGCCAGCAGCCTCGGAGGACAGGGGGCCGCAGATACGCAGTATTTT
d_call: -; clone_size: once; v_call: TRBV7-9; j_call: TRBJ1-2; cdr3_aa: CASSPTTGSLGGYTF; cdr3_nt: TGTGCCAGCAGCCCGACCACAGGGTCCCTTGGTGGCTACACCTTC
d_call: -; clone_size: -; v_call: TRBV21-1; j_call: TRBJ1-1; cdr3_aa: CASSPPQDRGAQAFF; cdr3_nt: TGTGCCAGCAGCCCTCCTCAGGACAGGGGCGCCCAAGCTTTCTTT
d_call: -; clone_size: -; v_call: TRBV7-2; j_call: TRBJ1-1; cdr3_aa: CASSSGIGPRLGAFF; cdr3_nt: TGTGCCAGCAGCTCCGGGATTGGGCCACGGTTAGGTGCTTTCTTT
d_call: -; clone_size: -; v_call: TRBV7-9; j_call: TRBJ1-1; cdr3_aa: CASSFSLNTEAFF; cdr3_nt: TGTGCCAGCAGCTTTAGTTTGAACACTGAAGCTTTCTTT
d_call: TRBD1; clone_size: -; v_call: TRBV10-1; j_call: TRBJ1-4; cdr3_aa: CASSGGQGSRTNEKLFF; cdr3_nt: TGCGCCAGCAGTGGGGGACAGGGATCGCGGACTAATGAAAAACTGTTTTTT
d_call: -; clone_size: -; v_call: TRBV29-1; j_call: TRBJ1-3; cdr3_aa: CSALSAKDTIYF; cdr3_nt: TGCAGTGCCCTGAGCGCTAAGGACACCATATATTTT
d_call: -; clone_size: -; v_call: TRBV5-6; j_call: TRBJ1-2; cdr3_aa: CASSAGRGDYGYTF; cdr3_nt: TGTGCCAGCAGCGCGGGGCGGGGGGACTATGGCTACACCTTC
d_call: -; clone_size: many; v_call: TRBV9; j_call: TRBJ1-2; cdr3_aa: CASSVAGQGLRGYTF; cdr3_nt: TGTGCCAGCAGCGTAGCGGGGCAGGGGTTACGGGGCTACACCTTC
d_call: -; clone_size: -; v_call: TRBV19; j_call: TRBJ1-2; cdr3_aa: CASSISGVGNYGYTF; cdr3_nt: TGTGCCAGTAGTATATCCGGCGTCGGGAACTATGGCTACACCTTC
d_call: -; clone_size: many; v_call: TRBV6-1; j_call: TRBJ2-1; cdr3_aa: CASSEEIEWSYNEQFF; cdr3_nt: TGTGCCAGCAGTGAAGAAATCGAGTGGTCCTACAATGAGCAGTTCTTC
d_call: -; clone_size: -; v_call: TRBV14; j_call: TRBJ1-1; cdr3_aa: CASSQVRTSGRVTEAFF; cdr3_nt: TGTGCCAGCAGCCAAGTCCGGACATCTGGGCGTGTCACTGAAGCTTTCTTT
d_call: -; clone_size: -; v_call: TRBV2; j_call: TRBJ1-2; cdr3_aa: CASSEVGRSNNYGYTF; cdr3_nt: TGTGCCAGCAGTGAAGTAGGCAGGTCCAATAACTATGGCTACACCTTC
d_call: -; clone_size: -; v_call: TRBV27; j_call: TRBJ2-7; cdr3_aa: CASSLGIGVISSYEQYF; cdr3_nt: TGTGCCAGCAGTTTAGGTATAGGGGTGATTAGCTCCTACGAGCAGTACTTC
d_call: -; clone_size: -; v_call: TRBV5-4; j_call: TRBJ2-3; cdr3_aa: CASSLAGLVMDTQYF; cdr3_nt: TGTGCCAGCAGCTTGGCGGGACTCGTGATGGATACGCAGTATTTT
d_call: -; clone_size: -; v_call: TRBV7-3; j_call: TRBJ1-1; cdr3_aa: CASSSVCYTEAFF; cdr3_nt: TGTGCCAGCAGCTCGGTCTGCTACACTGAAGCTTTCTTT
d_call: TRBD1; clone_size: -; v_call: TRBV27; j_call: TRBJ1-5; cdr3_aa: CASSKRPGTGYSNQPQHF; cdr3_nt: TGTGCCAGCAGTAAGCGACCGGGGACAGGGTACAGCAATCAGCCCCAGCATTTT
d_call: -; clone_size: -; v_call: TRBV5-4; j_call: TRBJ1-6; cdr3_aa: CASRGGIDNSPLHF; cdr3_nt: TGTGCCAGCAGGGGGGGGATTGATAATTCACCCCTCCACTTT
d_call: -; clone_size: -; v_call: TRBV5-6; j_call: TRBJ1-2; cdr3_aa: CASSYLAANGYTF; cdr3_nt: TGTGCCAGCAGCTATTTAGCTGCTAATGGCTACACCTTC
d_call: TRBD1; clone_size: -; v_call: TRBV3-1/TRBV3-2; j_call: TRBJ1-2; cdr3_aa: CASSPTGGRDYGYTF; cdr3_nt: TGTGCCAGCAGCCCGACAGGGGGAAGGGACTATGGCTACACCTTC
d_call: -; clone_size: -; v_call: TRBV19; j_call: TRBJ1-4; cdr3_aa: CASSRTGNNEKLFF; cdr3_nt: TGTGCCAGTAGTCGAACAGGGAATAATGAAAAACTGTTTTTT
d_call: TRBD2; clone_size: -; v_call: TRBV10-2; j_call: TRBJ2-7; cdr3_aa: CASRGLANEQYF; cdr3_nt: TGCGCCAGCAGGGGACTAGCGAACGAGCAGTACTTC
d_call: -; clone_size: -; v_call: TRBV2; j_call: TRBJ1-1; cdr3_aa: CASSERGNTEAFF; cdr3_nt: TGTGCCAGCAGTGAAAGAGGGAACACTGAAGCTTTCTTT
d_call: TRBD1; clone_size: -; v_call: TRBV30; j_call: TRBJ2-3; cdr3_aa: CAWSTTGGAGITDTQYF; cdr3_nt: TGTGCCTGGAGTACTACAGGGGGCGCCGGTATCACAGATACGCAGTATTTT
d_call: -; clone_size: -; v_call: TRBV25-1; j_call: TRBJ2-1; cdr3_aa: CASSDDRPTYNEQFF; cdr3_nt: TGTGCCAGCAGCGACGACAGGCCTACATACAATGAGCAGTTCTTC
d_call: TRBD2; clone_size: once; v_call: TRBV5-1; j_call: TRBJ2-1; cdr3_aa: CASSYGLAGRNEQFF; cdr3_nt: TGCGCCAGCAGCTACGGACTAGCGGGGCGAAATGAGCAGTTCTTC
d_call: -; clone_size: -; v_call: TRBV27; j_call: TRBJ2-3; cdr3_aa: CASSSGVAGGTDTQYF; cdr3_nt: TGTGCCAGCAGTTCCGGGGTGGCAGGGGGCACAGATACGCAGTATTTT
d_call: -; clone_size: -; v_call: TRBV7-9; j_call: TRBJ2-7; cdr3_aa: CASSPMDIIGDEQYF; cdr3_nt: TGTGCCAGCAGCCCTATGGACATCATTGGCGACGAGCAGTACTTC
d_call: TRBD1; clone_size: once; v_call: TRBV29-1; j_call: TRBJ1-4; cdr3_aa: CSVVTPERQGEKLFF; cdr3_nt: TGCAGCGTTGTAACCCCGGAGAGACAGGGTGAAAAACTGTTTTTT
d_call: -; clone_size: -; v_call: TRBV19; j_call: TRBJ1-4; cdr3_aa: CASMTYEGEKLFF; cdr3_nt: TGTGCCAGTATGACCTACGAGGGTGAAAAACTGTTTTTT
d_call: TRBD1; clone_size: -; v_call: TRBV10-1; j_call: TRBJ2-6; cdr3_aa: CASSGTGRANVLTF; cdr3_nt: TGCGCCAGCAGCGGGACAGGACGGGCCAACGTCCTGACTTTC
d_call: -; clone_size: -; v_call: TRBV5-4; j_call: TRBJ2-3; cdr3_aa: CAGVGPDTQYF; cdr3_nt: TGTGCCGGGGTGGGGCCAGATACGCAGTATTTT
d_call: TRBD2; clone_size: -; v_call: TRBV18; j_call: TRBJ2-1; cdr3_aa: CASSPTSGIEGNEQFF; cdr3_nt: TGTGCCAGCTCACCAACTAGCGGGATAGAGGGAAATGAGCAGTTCTTC
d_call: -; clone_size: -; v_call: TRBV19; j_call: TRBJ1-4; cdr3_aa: CASKGLEEKLFF; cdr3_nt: TGTGCCAGTAAAGGCCTAGAGGAAAAACTGTTTTTT